Presented here are 18 T cell receptor beta chains from one specimen sequenced in a study of T-cell memory formation after mild COVID-19. TCRdb passed the 5' RACE reads through MiXCR, listing each CDR3 protein once. Altogether 350,000 to 450,000 distinct CDR3 sequences are present, about 20% being singletons, with the ten largest covering approximately 8.4%. Specimen: PBMCs or a T cell subset sorted from them (not recorded which). These receptors were obtained from an adult woman who had mild COVID-19 (a few samples of this study predate the infection). Cell type and time point are not known.

The chain uses TRBV6-4 and TRBJ1-5, with 7 bases that match TRBD1. Trimming at V came to 2 bases and at J to 2 bases, leaving 9 bases not matched to a gene. This CDR3 contains 17 residues. Germline V gene lookup returns CDR1 MRHNA and CDR2 SNTAGT. The CDR3 spells CASSDESLRGGNQPQHF. CDR3 bases: TGTGCCAGCAGTGACGAGTCGCTCAGGGGGGGCAATCAGCCCCAGCATTTT.

A few counts support this clonotype. V usage is TRBV6-2 or TRBV6-3 and J usage is TRBJ2-1; TRBD2 agrees at 9 bases. Per the germline V gene, CDR1 is MNHEY and CDR2 is SVGEGT. Losses at the gene ends were 7 bases for V and 6 bases for J; bases not matched to a gene: 13. The CDR3 length is 16 residues. CDR3 sequence (DNA): TGTGCCAGCACCCCCACGCCGAGTAGCGGGAGCAATGAGCAGTTCTTC. Translating gives CASTPTPSSGSNEQFF.

This clonotype was recorded many times. The rearrangement joins TRBV5-1 to TRBJ2-3; TRBD1 agrees at 8 bases. The CDR3 loop spans 15 amino acids. Germline V gene sequence: CDR1 SGHRS, CDR2 YFSETQ. J gave up 0 bases and V 0 bases, and 0 bases lay outside the gene matches. CDR3 amino acids: CASSLGQGSTDTQYF. CDR3 coding DNA: TGCGCCAGCAGCTTGGGACAGGGGAGCACAGATACGCAGTATTTT.

The chain recombines TRBV11-2 with TRBJ2-2, with 7 bases fitting TRBD1. Germline CDR1 reads SGHAT; CDR2 reads FQNNGV. J gave up 4 bases and V 4 bases, and 6 bases lay outside the gene matches. This CDR3 comprises 15 residues. The CDR3 sequence is CASSSGQVGTGELFF. CDR3 sequence (DNA): TGTGCCAGCAGCTCAGGACAGGTCGGCACCGGGGAGCTGTTTTTT.

This clonotype occurred a few times. The chain has TRBV5-1 and TRBJ2-3, with TRBD2 matching 7 bases. The V segment lost 2 bases and the J segment 0 bases; nucleotides outside the gene matches: 3. This CDR3 is 15 amino acids long. The germline CDR1 and CDR2 sequences are SGHRS and YFSETQ. Here the CDR3 reads CASSLSGVSTDTQYF. Written as DNA, the CDR3 is TGCGCCAGCAGCTTAAGCGGGGTTAGCACAGATACGCAGTATTTT.

In this sample, this clonotype turned up a few times. V and J are TRBV29-1 and TRBJ2-1, with 9 bases that match TRBD1. V lost 1 base, J lost 10 bases, and 8 bases stayed unmatched. The CDR3 sequence is 14 residues long. Germline CDR1 reads SQVTM; CDR2 reads ANQGSEA. The CDR3 spells CSVEAGTGFQEQFF. The CDR3, as DNA: TGCAGCGTTGAAGCCGGGACAGGGTTTCAGGAGCAGTTCTTC.

The chain carries TRBV7-3 and TRBJ1-1, with TRBD1 identical over 7 bases. The germline V gene has CDR1 SGHTA and CDR2 FQGTGA. CDR3 length: 13 residues. J lost 4 bases, V lost 3 bases, and 2 bases had no gene match. In DNA form, the CDR3 reads TGTGCCAGCAGCTTGACAGGGACCACTGAAGCTTTCTTT. The encoded protein is CASSLTGTTEAFF.

This clonotype was detected only a few times. The V and J genes are TRBV18 and TRBJ2-5; 13 bases agree with TRBD2. The CDR3 runs to 16 residues. J was trimmed by 3 bases and V by 3 bases; bases with no gene match: 4. Germline loops: CDR1 KGHSH, CDR2 LQKENI. The CDR3 sequence is CASSPWTSGGEETQYF. The CDR3 DNA is TGTGCCAGCTCACCTTGGACTAGCGGGGGTGAAGAGACCCAGTACTTC.

This clonotype has just a few counts. The V gene is TRBV6-2 or TRBV6-3, the J gene TRBJ2-1; D gene ambiguous. Per germline, CDR1 MNHEY and CDR2 SVGEGT. Trimming pared 2 bases from V and 4 bases from J, leaving 3 bases between. The CDR3 is 12 residues long. The CDR3 DNA reads TGTGCCAGCAGTTACGGTTACAATGAGCAGTTCTTC. As protein: CASSYGYNEQFF.

This clonotype turned up a few times. The chain has TRBV7-9 and TRBJ1-2; the D is unclear. The V end was cut by 1 base, the J end by 7 bases, with 19 bases between. Germline V CDR1 and CDR2: SEHNR, FQNEAQ (reference sequence). The CDR3 length is 16 residues. CDR3 in DNA: TGTGCCAGCAGCTTAGTCGGCTTTGGCGTCGAGGTTGGCTACACCTTC. Its translation: CASSLVGFGVEVGYTF.

This clonotype was counted only a few times. The gene calls are TRBV7-9 and TRBJ2-5; the match to TRBD2 covers 8 bases. The CDR3 is 15 amino acids. V shed 3 bases and J 5 bases; nucleotides not matched to a gene: 8. The germline V gene has CDR1 SEHNR and CDR2 FQNEAQ (reference sequence). CDR3 sequence (DNA): TGTGCCAGCAGCTTCGGAAGCGGGGGTAGGGAGACCCAGTACTTC. Encoded protein: CASSFGSGGRETQYF. Supplemented by reference TRBV7-9 and TRBJ2-5, the full variable domain reads DTGVSQNPRHKITKRGQNVTFRCDPISEHNRLYWYRQTLGQGPEFLTYFQNEAQLEKSRLLSDRFSAERPKGSFSTLEIQRTEQGDSAMYLCASSFGSGGRETQYFGPGTRLLVL.

The chain couples TRBV11-3 to TRBJ2-3; D is undetermined. V lost 1 base to trimming and J lost 0 bases, with 35 bases between them. The CDR3 runs to 24 residues. The germline gives CDR1 SGHNT, CDR2 YENEEA. CDR3 sequence reads: CASSLGLPRRLGSRLELSTDTQYF. CDR3 bases: TGTGCCAGCAGCTTAGGCCTCCCTAGGAGATTAGGATCACGGTTGGAGTTAAGCACAGATACGCAGTATTTT.

J is TRBJ2-1 and V is TRBV7-9; 12 bases fit TRBD2. CDR1 SEHNR and CDR2 FQNEAQ come from the germline V gene (reference sequence). This CDR3 spans 17 amino acids. V lost 1 base, J lost 5 bases, and 6 bases stayed unmatched. The CDR3 loop reads CASSLGTSGKKDNEQFF. CDR3 in DNA: TGTGCCAGCAGCTTAGGGACTAGCGGGAAAAAAGACAATGAGCAGTTCTTC. The full variable domain, completed using reference TRBV7-9 and TRBJ2-1, is DTGVSQNPRHKITKRGQNVTFRCDPISEHNRLYWYRQTLGQGPEFLTYFQNEAQLEKSRLLSDRFSAERPKGSFSTLEIQRTEQGDSAMYLCASSLGTSGKKDNEQFFGPGTRLTVL.

This clonotype was detected only a few times. The chain carries TRBV6-2 or TRBV6-3 and TRBJ2-7, with a tentative D call TRBD2 (5 bases). Germline V CDR1 and CDR2: MNHEY, SVGEGT. V dropped 6 bases and J dropped 2 bases, with 17 bases sitting between them. The CDR3 extends over 15 amino acids. The CDR3 spells CASSPGLDSTYEQYF. As DNA, the CDR3 is TGTGCCAGCAGCCCAGGACTCGACTCAACCTACGAGCAGTACTTC.

The gene calls are TRBV7-2 and TRBJ1-2; D perhaps matches TRBD1 (6 bases). Germline V gene sequence: CDR1 SGHTA, CDR2 FQGNSA. V lost 3 bases, J lost 0 bases, and 11 bases lay in between. The CDR3 runs to 15 residues. The CDR3 region is CASSFSGTTNYGYTF. The CDR3 DNA follows: TGTGCCAGCAGCTTTAGCGGGACAACTAACTATGGCTACACCTTC.

The chain has TRBV7-3 and TRBJ1-3, with D perhaps TRBD1 (6 bases). This CDR3 has 13 amino acids. Trimming left V 5 bases short and J 5 bases short, with 10 bases between. Germline V gene sequence: CDR1 SGHTA, CDR2 FQGTGA. The DNA of the CDR3 is TGTGCCAGCAGCCTACAGGGCCGAAACACCATATATTTT. This codes for CASSLQGRNTIYF.

This clonotype was detected a few times. J is TRBJ2-3 and V is TRBV6-6; D is unresolved. V lost 3 bases and J 1 base, leaving 14 bases between the germline ends. The CDR3 totals 16 residues. From germline, CDR1 is MNHNY and CDR2 SVGAGI (reference sequence). Here the CDR3 reads CASSYQSRAGTDTQYF. In DNA form, the CDR3 reads TGTGCCAGCAGTTATCAGTCCCGGGCCGGCACAGATACGCAGTATTTT.

The chain couples TRBV7-9 to TRBJ1-4, with D tentatively TRBD1 (6 bases). Per the germline V gene, CDR1 is SEHNR and CDR2 is FQNEAQ (reference sequence). Trimming pared 4 bases from V and 3 bases from J, leaving 9 bases between. This CDR3 contains 14 residues. The CDR3 here is CASSSQGSNEKLFF. CDR3 DNA sequence: TGTGCCAGCAGCTCGCAGGGGTCTAATGAAAAACTGTTTTTT.